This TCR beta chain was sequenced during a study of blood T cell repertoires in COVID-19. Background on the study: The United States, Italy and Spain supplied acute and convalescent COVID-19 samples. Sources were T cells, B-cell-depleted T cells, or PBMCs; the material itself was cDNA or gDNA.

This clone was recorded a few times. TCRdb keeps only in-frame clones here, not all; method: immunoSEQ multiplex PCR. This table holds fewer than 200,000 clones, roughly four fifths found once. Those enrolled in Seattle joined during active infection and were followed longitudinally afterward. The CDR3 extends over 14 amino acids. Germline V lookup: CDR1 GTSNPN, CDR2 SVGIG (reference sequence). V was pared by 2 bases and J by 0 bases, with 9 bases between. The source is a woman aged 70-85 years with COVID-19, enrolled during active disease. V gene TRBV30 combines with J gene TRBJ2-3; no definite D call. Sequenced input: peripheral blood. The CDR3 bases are TGTGCCTGGAGTAATCAAAAAAGCACAGATACGCAGTATTTT. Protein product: CAWSNQKSTDTQYF.